The rows below give T cell receptor beta chains drawn from one sample of a study of blood T cell repertoires in COVID-19. The repertoire was sequenced with immunoSEQ multiplex PCR; TCRdb's copy has only in-frame clones and lacks some. Here the sample spans around 89,000 clones, 70% to 90% being singletons. Sequencing used peripheral blood. Every receptor here comes from a man between 50 and 59 years old with acute or convalescent COVID-19. Each CDR3 is given with its conserved first and last residue. D genes are given only for firm matches. Size is omitted from some rows. Given values are once, few, many or a class for expanded clones.

j_call clone_size d_call v_call cdr3_aa cdr3_nt
TRBJ1-1 - TRBD1 TRBV7-9 CASSHDRVIVNTEAFF TGTGCCAGCAGTCACGACAGGGTGATAGTGAACACTGAAGCTTTCTTT
TRBJ2-3 - TRBD2 TRBV7-2 CASSLKSGGAEDTQYF TGTGCCAGCAGCTTAAAGAGCGGGGGGGCAGAGGATACGCAGTATTTT
TRBJ1-2 - TRBD1 TRBV30 CAGSITGGRRGYTF TGTGCCGGATCTATTACAGGGGGCCGTCGTGGCTACACCTTC
TRBJ1-1 - - TRBV20-1 CSASRGKAFF TGCAGTGCTAGTCGAGGGAAAGCTTTCTTT
TRBJ2-2 - - TRBV9 CASTDRPTGELFF TGTGCCAGCACCGACAGGCCCACCGGGGAGCTGTTTTTT
TRBJ2-5 - - TRBV5-1 CASSLFGETQYF TGCGCCAGCAGCTTATTCGGGGAGACCCAGTACTTC
TRBJ1-1 - - TRBV7-9 CASSFAGGNTEAFF TGTGCCAGCAGCTTCGCCGGCGGGAACACTGAAGCTTTCTTT
TRBJ1-2 - - TRBV3-1/TRBV3-2 CASSQGGHTNYGYTF TGTGCCAGCAGCCAAGGCGGGCATACTAACTATGGCTACACCTTC
TRBJ1-1 once - TRBV12-3/TRBV12-4 CASSLEAATEAFF TGTGCCAGCAGTTTGGAGGCAGCCACTGAAGCTTTCTTT
TRBJ1-3 - - TRBV5-1 CASSHGQGNTIYF TGCGCCAGCAGCCACGGACAGGGAAACACCATATATTTT
TRBJ1-5 - - TRBV9 CASSPSGGQPQHF TGTGCCAGCAGCCCCAGCGGGGGTCAGCCCCAGCATTTT
TRBJ2-2 - TRBD1 TRBV7-8 CASSLARTGFTGELFF TGTGCCAGCAGCTTAGCGAGGACAGGGTTCACCGGGGAGCTGTTTTTT
TRBJ2-7 - TRBD1 TRBV18 CASSRDRVIDEQYF TGTGCCAGCTCACGGGACAGGGTTATAGACGAGCAGTACTTC
TRBJ1-6 - - TRBV28 CASSLGQANSPLHF TGTGCCAGCAGTTTAGGGCAGGCGAATTCACCCCTCCACTTT
TRBJ1-5 once TRBD1 TRBV19 CASSIETGSNQPQHF TGTGCCAGTAGTATAGAGACAGGGAGCAATCAGCCCCAGCATTTT
TRBJ1-1 - - TRBV9 CASSVGAGLEAFF TGTGCCAGCAGCGTAGGGGCAGGGCTTGAAGCTTTCTTT
TRBJ2-2 - - TRBV9 CASSVASGGTGELFF TGTGCCAGCAGCGTAGCCTCCGGGGGCACCGGGGAGCTGTTTTTT
TRBJ2-2 - TRBD2 TRBV5-1 CASSLKRGGFTGELFF TGCGCCAGCAGCCTGAAGCGGGGAGGTTTCACCGGGGAGCTGTTTTTT
TRBJ1-2 - - TRBV7-8 CASSNGPGYTF TGTGCCAGCAGCAACGGTCCCGGCTACACCTTC
TRBJ1-1 - TRBD1 TRBV28 CASSSPSDRATEAFF TGTGCCAGCAGTTCGCCCTCGGACAGGGCGACTGAAGCTTTCTTT
TRBJ1-1 - - TRBV7-2 CASSLDGGNTEAFF TGTGCCAGCAGCTTAGATGGCGGGAACACTGAAGCTTTCTTT
TRBJ2-1 - - TRBV3-1/TRBV3-2 CASSLDPGASSYNEQFF TGTGCCAGCAGCCTAGACCCAGGGGCGTCCTCCTACAATGAGCAGTTCTTC
TRBJ2-5 - TRBD1 TRBV30 CAWGQDQETQYF TGTGCCTGGGGACAGGACCAAGAGACCCAGTACTTC
TRBJ1-1 - - TRBV5-5 CASSLLGGKNTEAFF TGTGCCAGCAGCTTGCTCGGGGGAAAGAACACTGAAGCTTTCTTT
TRBJ1-1 - - TRBV15 CATSATANTEAFF TGTGCCACCAGCGCAACAGCTAACACTGAAGCTTTCTTT
TRBJ2-3 - - TRBV19 CASSDGGTDTQYF TGTGCCAGTAGTGATGGGGGGACAGATACGCAGTATTTT
TRBJ2-2 - TRBD2 TRBV12-5 CASGLSGGAVGELFF TGTGCTAGTGGACTTAGCGGGGGGGCCGTCGGGGAGCTGTTTTTT
TRBJ1-2 - TRBD1 TRBV28 CASSTAPGGRYGYTF TGTGCCAGCAGTACTGCCCCAGGGGGCAGGTATGGCTACACCTTC
TRBJ1-2 - - TRBV10-3 CAIREGLDGYTF TGTGCCATCAGGGAGGGGCTCGATGGCTACACCTTC
TRBJ1-5 - - TRBV28 CASSPPGNNQPQHF TGTGCCAGCAGTCCCCCCGGTAACAATCAGCCCCAGCATTTT
TRBJ2-1 - - TRBV7-7 CASSLAGARYNEQFF TGTGCCAGCAGCTTAGCGGGGGCACGCTACAATGAGCAGTTCTTC
TRBJ1-6 - - TRBV6-1 CASSDRVGNSPLHF TGTGCCAGCAGTGACAGGGTGGGGAATTCACCCCTCCACTTT
TRBJ2-1 - - TRBV11-3 CASSLADYNEQFF TGTGCCAGCAGCTTAGCAGATTACAATGAGCAGTTCTTC
TRBJ2-5 - - TRBV3-1/TRBV3-2 CASSQVGEGEGETQYF TGTGCCAGCAGCCAAGTTGGAGAGGGAGAAGGAGAGACCCAGTACTTC
TRBJ1-2 - TRBD1 TRBV14 CASSPSGTAYGYTF TGTGCCAGCAGTCCTTCTGGGACAGCCTATGGCTACACCTTC
TRBJ1-5 - - TRBV30 CACLPGGNQPQHF TGTGCCTGCCTCCCAGGGGGCAATCAGCCCCAGCATTTT
TRBJ1-2 - - TRBV5-4 CASSLPPPEHGYTF TGTGCCAGCAGCTTGCCTCCCCCAGAACATGGCTACACCTTC
TRBJ1-6 - - TRBV15 CATSRDPRGAPRLHF TGTGCCACCAGCAGAGATCCCCGCGGGGCCCCCCGCCTCCACTTT
TRBJ2-2 - TRBD2 TRBV6-1 CASSGKRGLAVGTGELFF TGTGCCAGCAGTGGGAAGAGGGGACTAGCGGTGGGGACCGGGGAGCTGTTTTTT
TRBJ2-3 few TRBD1 TRBV19 CASSIGQGTDTQYF TGTGCCAGTAGTATCGGACAGGGAACAGATACGCAGTATTTT
TRBJ2-3 - - TRBV7-6 CASSPHTDTQYF TGTGCCAGCAGCCCCCACACAGATACGCAGTATTTT
TRBJ1-5 - - TRBV7-8 CASSLDRKRGNQPQHF TGTGCCAGCAGCTTAGACAGGAAGCGGGGTAATCAGCCCCAGCATTTT
TRBJ1-5 - - TRBV24-1 CATSDPTQGNQPQHF TGTGCCACCAGTGACCCGACCCAGGGAAATCAGCCCCAGCATTTT
TRBJ2-2 - - TRBV19 CASRRDNVNTGELFF TGTGCCAGTAGACGGGACAACGTGAACACCGGGGAGCTGTTTTTT
TRBJ2-1 - TRBD2 TRBV7-8 CASTLSGTGNNEQFF TGTGCCAGCACCCTTAGCGGGACGGGAAACAATGAGCAGTTCTTC
TRBJ2-5 once - TRBV6-1 CASSGGKITGYQETQYF TGTGCCAGCAGTGGGGGGAAAATAACAGGGTACCAAGAGACCCAGTACTTC
TRBJ1-3 - - TRBV15 CATRGVPAGNTIYF TGTGCCACCCGGGGGGTGCCAGCTGGAAACACCATATATTTT
TRBJ2-1 - TRBD2 TRBV2 CASLAGGQFF TGTGCCAGTTTGGCGGGAGGGCAGTTCTTC
TRBJ1-3 few - TRBV10-3 CAIGPGNTIYF TGTGCCATCGGCCCCGGAAACACCATATATTTT
TRBJ2-1 - TRBD1 TRBV7-9 CASSWGQGNYNEQFF TGTGCCAGCAGCTGGGGACAGGGAAACTACAATGAGCAGTTCTTC
TRBJ2-5 - - TRBV28 CASTTNRGLRETQYF TGTGCCAGCACTACCAATAGGGGTCTGCGAGAGACCCAGTACTTC
TRBJ2-1 - TRBD2 TRBV30 CAFFSGVNEQFF TGTGCCTTTTTTAGCGGGGTAAATGAGCAGTTCTTC
TRBJ2-7 - TRBD1 TRBV7-2 CASSPGQGKEQYF TGTGCCAGCAGCCCCGGACAGGGAAAAGAGCAGTACTTC
TRBJ2-6 - TRBD1 TRBV29-1 CSVPRGGWSGANVLTF TGCAGCGTTCCCCGAGGGGGCTGGTCTGGGGCCAACGTCCTGACTTTC
TRBJ2-1 - - TRBV5-1 CASSLRRDMGNEQFF TGCGCCAGCAGCTTGCGCAGGGATATGGGTAATGAGCAGTTCTTC
TRBJ1-5 few - TRBV18 CASSPVDNQPQHF TGTGCCAGCTCACCGGTAGACAATCAGCCCCAGCATTTT
TRBJ2-1 - - TRBV7-8 CASSLEGRYVYNEQFF TGTGCCAGCAGCCTGGAGGGACGGTACGTATACAATGAGCAGTTCTTC
TRBJ2-3 - TRBD2 TRBV15 CATSRTKTSGAGDTQYF TGTGCCACCAGCAGGACTAAGACTAGCGGGGCGGGGGATACGCAGTATTTT
TRBJ2-1 - TRBD2 TRBV5-1 CASSSRTSGGENEQFF TGCGCCAGCAGCTCAAGGACTAGCGGGGGGGAGAATGAGCAGTTCTTC